Sequencing of this T cell receptor (beta chain) was carried out in a study of blood T cell repertoires in COVID-19. Only in-frame clones appear in the TCRdb table, and some are missing; sequencing was by immunoSEQ multiplex PCR. The table includes just under 65,000 clones, roughly 75% detected once. This CDR3 contains 16 residues. This clone occurred a few times. The TCR comes from a man aged 60 to 69 with COVID-19, enrolled during active disease. V is TRBV21-1 and J is TRBJ2-3; TRBD2, the D gene given by the table, was not confirmed from the DNA. TRBV21-1 is listed as a pseudogene. Specimen: peripheral blood. CDR3 DNA sequence: TGTGCCAGCAGCAAAGAGGAGTACGGGGGAGCAGATACGCAGTATTTT. The encoded protein is CASSKEEYGGADTQYF.